These T cell receptor beta chains were read from a single sample in a study of cytomegalovirus exposure and HLA in healthy donors. TCRdb keeps only in-frame clones here, not all; method: immunoSEQ multiplex PCR. Of approximately 150,000 clones detected, 61% appear once; the ten largest clones hold around 1.8%. Material: PBMCs. These receptors all come from a male donor in good health and CMV-seronegative. Both conserved end residues are part of each CDR3. A D gene is named only where the DNA matches it firmly. Size tells how often a clone was seen (once, few, many) or the class of an expanded clone, and some rows leave it out.

>TRBD1|TRBJ2-7|.|TRBV2
TGTGCCAGCAGCCTGGACAGGGCAAACGAGCAGTACTTC
CASSLDRANEQYF
>.|TRBJ2-2|.|TRBV27
TGTGCCAGCAGTTTAAACTCCCGAAACACCGGGGAGCTGTTTTTT
CASSLNSRNTGELFF
>.|TRBJ1-4|.|TRBV4-3
TGCGCCAGCAGCCAAGAGGCACTTCAAGGGGGAAAACTGTTTTTT
CASSQEALQGGKLFF
>TRBD1|TRBJ1-5|.|TRBV7-2
TGTGCCAGCAGCCCGGACAGGGTTAATCAGCCCCAGCATTTT
CASSPDRVNQPQHF
>TRBD2|TRBJ2-3|.|TRBV25-1
TGTGCCAGCAGTGAATACCTAGCGGGGGGGCCCAGCACAGATACGCAGTATTTT
CASSEYLAGGPSTDTQYF
>.|TRBJ2-7|few|TRBV6-6
TGTGCCAGACAGGGCGAGGCCGACCTCTACGAGCAGTACTTC
CARQGEADLYEQYF
>.|TRBJ2-1|.|TRBV20-1
TGCAGTGCTACAGGGGTACATGAGCAGTTCTTC
CSATGVHEQFF
>TRBD1|TRBJ2-3|.|TRBV29-1
TGCAGCGCCGGGACAGGTCCCACAGATACACAGTATTTT
CSAGTGPTDTQYF
>.|TRBJ1-1|.|TRBV29-1
TGCAGCGGGGGGGAGAGGGCGACTGAAGCTTTCTTT
CSGGERATEAFF
>.|TRBJ1-1|few|TRBV5-4
TGTGCCAGCAGCTTGGGGCGGGACACTGAAGCTTTCTTT
CASSLGRDTEAFF
>.|TRBJ2-3|.|TRBV12-5
TGTGCTAGTGGTTTGCATGCTAGCCGAGACACAGATACGCAGTATTTT
CASGLHASRDTDTQYF
>.|TRBJ2-5|.|TRBV11-3
TGTGCCAGCAGCCCCCGTGACGGGATTCGAGAGACCCAGTACTTC
CASSPRDGIRETQYF
>.|TRBJ2-5|.|TRBV7-8
TGTGCCAGCAGCCCGTGGAGGGAGACCCAGTACTTC
CASSPWRETQYF
>.|TRBJ1-5|.|TRBV7-2
TGTGCCAGCAGCCCCGGATATTTTGAGGGCCAGCCCCAGCATTTT
CASSPGYFEGQPQHF
>.|TRBJ1-2|.|TRBV19
TGTGCCAGTCCTAGGGAGTATCTCTGTGGCTACACCTTC
CASPREYLCGYTF
>TRBD2|TRBJ2-7|.|TRBV28
TGTGCCAGCAGTTTATGGTCGCGGGGGGCCTCCTACGAGCAGTACTTC
CASSLWSRGASYEQYF